This TCR beta chain was captured in a study of blood T cell repertoires in COVID-19. As for the study in general: The United States, Italy and Spain were the sources of the acute and convalescent COVID-19 samples. From T cells, B-cell-depleted T cells, or PBMCs came the material, which was cDNA or gDNA.

As originally analysed: It was from reference gene primer amplification that nucleated cell counts were estimated. Profiled with immunoSEQ multiplex PCR; TCRdb holds only in-frame clones, not every one. For V, J and clone size, that table is used; D and trimming come from the DNA. The sample has 100,000 to 120,000 clones, more than 70% seen once; the top ten hold over 6.5%. Germline V lookup: CDR1 ENHRY, CDR2 SYGVKD. The CDR3 runs 16 residues. Losses at the gene ends were 4 bases for V and 7 bases for J; bases not matched to a gene: 11. Input material: peripheral blood. The chain combines TRBV10-3 with TRBJ1-4, with 8 bases matching TRBD1. This sequence originates from a woman in her sixties or seventies who had recovered from COVID-19. CDR3 sequence (DNA): TGTGCCATCAGTGGGTATTCGACAGGGGTCACTGAAAAACTGTTTTTT. This encodes CAISGYSTGVTEKLFF.